The rows below give T cell receptor beta chains drawn from one sample of a study of blood T cells in healthy people across ages. Using its own MiXCR run on the 5' RACE reads, TCRdb lists one record per CDR3 protein. The data contain around 1,800,000 distinct CDR3 sequences, about two fifths of them singletons. The sequenced sample consisted of blood. These receptor sequences come from a human donor in good health. Each CDR3 is given with its conserved first and last residue. D genes are given only for firm matches. Only part of the rows carry a size: once, few, many, or a class if the clone is expanded.

.	TRBV3-1	TRBJ2-3	.	TGTGCCAGCAACCAAGTTCCCCCATTGTATGAGGGGAGGGATACGCAGTATTTT	CASNQVPPLYEGRDTQYF
once	TRBV9	TRBJ1-3	.	TGTGCCAGCAGCGTAGAGCGGGGGCCGAGTGGAAACACCATATATTTT	CASSVERGPSGNTIYF
.	TRBV4-1	TRBJ1-1	.	TGCGCCAGCAGCCAACCCGGGACAGAAGCTTTCTTT	CASSQPGTEAFF
.	TRBV28	TRBJ1-1	TRBD1	TGTGCCAGCAACCTGCAGGGGGAGAACACTGAAGCTTTCTTT	CASNLQGENTEAFF
few	TRBV6-2/TRBV6-3	TRBJ2-7	.	TGTGCCAGCAGTCAACTCGGACAATACGAGCAGTACTTC	CASSQLGQYEQYF
.	TRBV12-3/TRBV12-4	TRBJ2-3	.	TGTGCCAGCAGTCCCGGATGGGGGTCAGATACGCAGTATTTT	CASSPGWGSDTQYF
few	TRBV7-8	TRBJ2-7	TRBD1	TGTGCCAGCAGCCATATTAAGTTGGGACAGTTCTACGAGCAGTACTTC	CASSHIKLGQFYEQYF
.	TRBV13	TRBJ2-5	TRBD2	TGTGCCAGCAGCCCGCGACCGGGACTAGCGGGGGCCTGGCAAGAGACCCAGTACTTC	CASSPRPGLAGAWQETQYF
.	TRBV5-1	TRBJ2-3	.	TGCGCCAGCAGCTTGGAACAGATCGACACAGATACGCAGTATTTT	CASSLEQIDTDTQYF
.	TRBV6-5	TRBJ1-2	TRBD1	TGTGCCAGCAGAGGGACAGGGGGCGGAGTGCATGGCTACACCTTC	CASRGTGGGVHGYTF
.	TRBV4-2	TRBJ1-1	.	TGTGCCAGCAGCCAGCTCATCACAGGGAACACTGAAGCTTTCTTT	CASSQLITGNTEAFF
.	TRBV12-3/TRBV12-4	TRBJ1-6	.	TGTGCCACCACTTGGGGGCCGTCACCCCTCCACTTT	CATTWGPSPLHF
.	TRBV7-8	TRBJ2-7	TRBD2	TGTGCCAGCAGCCCCAGGGGACTAGCGGGTTTTTACGAGCAGTACTTC	CASSPRGLAGFYEQYF
.	TRBV7-2	TRBJ2-3	TRBD2	TGTGCCAGCAGCACAAATGGACTAGCATCAGATACGCAGTATTTT	CASSTNGLASDTQYF
few	TRBV4-3	TRBJ2-1	.	TGCGCCAGCAGCCAAGAGGTTACGGCAGGGGAGCTATACAATGAGCAGTTCTTC	CASSQEVTAGELYNEQFF
.	TRBV10-3	TRBJ2-5	.	TGTGCCATCTCATCCTTCGGGCGGCTGTACCAAGAGACCCAGTACTTC	CAISSFGRLYQETQYF
few	TRBV6-6	TRBJ2-7	.	TGTGCCAGCAGTTACGGGTCAGGGGTTTCCCACGAGCAGTACTTC	CASSYGSGVSHEQYF
once	TRBV6-6	TRBJ1-1	TRBD1	TGTGCCAGCAGAGTAAGACAGGGCGCCACTGAAGCTTTCTTT	CASRVRQGATEAFF
.	TRBV6-5	TRBJ1-2	.	TGTGCCAGCAGTATACAGCAGGGGAAGGACGGCTACACCTTC	CASSIQQGKDGYTF
few	TRBV10-3	TRBJ2-7	.	TGTGCCATCAGTCGCGACCCAACCGGGATACACGAGCAGTACTTC	CAISRDPTGIHEQYF